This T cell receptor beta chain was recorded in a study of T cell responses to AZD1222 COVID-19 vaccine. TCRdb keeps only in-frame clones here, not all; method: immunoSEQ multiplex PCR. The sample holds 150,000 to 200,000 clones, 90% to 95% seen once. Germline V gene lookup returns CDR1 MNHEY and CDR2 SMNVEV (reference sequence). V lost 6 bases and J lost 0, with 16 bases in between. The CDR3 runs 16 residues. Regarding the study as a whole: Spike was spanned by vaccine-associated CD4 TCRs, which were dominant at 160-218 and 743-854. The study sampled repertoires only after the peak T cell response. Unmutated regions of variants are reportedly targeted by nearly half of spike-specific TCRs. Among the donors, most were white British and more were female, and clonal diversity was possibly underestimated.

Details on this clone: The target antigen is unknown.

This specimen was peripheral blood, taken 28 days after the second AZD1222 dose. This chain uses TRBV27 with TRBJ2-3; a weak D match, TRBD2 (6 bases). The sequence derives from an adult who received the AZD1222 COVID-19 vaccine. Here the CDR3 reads CASSSPSAPSTDTQYF. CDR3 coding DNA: TGTGCCAGCAGCTCACCTAGCGCTCCTAGCACAGATACGCAGTATTTT.